These 15 T cell receptor beta chains were sequenced from one sample in a study of post-analysis software for immune sequencing data (dated by TCRdb to about 2015). General conclusions and limits of the study: Significantly higher frequencies in patients than in controls were found for roughly five TRBV segments, including TRBV5-6, TRBV5-1 and TRBV20-1.

The library was made by PCR. Sequenced on an Illumina HiSeq 2500. To reduce PCR and sequencing biases, unique molecular identifiers were incorporated into the TCR beta cDNA libraries. TCRdb handled the public reads itself, with Q25 trimming in fastp and clone calling in MiXCR, and kept productive beta chains. Each record represents a unique CDR3 protein, reported with the most common genes and DNA among its rows. The sample contains hundreds of thousands of distinct CDR3 sequences, less than 35% of them found a single time. The ten biggest clones cover around 0.56% of the sample. Antigens for these TCRs are unknown. The source material was blood. The receptors derive from a girl between 10 and 17 years old with multiple sclerosis.

Only a few counts were recorded for this clonotype. The chain recombines TRBV27 with TRBJ2-5; 10 nucleotides agree with TRBD1. V shed 6 bases, J shed 2 bases, and the junction held 12 bases outside the gene matches. The germline V gene has CDR1 MNHEY and CDR2 SMNVEV (reference sequence). CDR3 size: 17 residues. The CDR3 loop reads CASSPALGTGAQETQYF. The CDR3 DNA is TGTGCCAGCAGCCCAGCCCTCGGGACAGGGGCGCAAGAGACCCAGTACTTC.

J is TRBJ1-1 and V is TRBV15; D gene unclear. Germline CDR1 LNHNV, CDR2 YYDKDF (reference sequence). The CDR3 loop spans 14 amino acids. V lost 0 bases and J lost 1, with 6 bases in between. CDR3 loop: CATSRDRKNTEAFF. In nucleotides, the CDR3 is TGTGCCACCAGCAGAGATAGGAAGAACACTGAAGCTTTCTTT.

The chain recombines TRBV6-6 with TRBJ2-7; no definite D call. Germline CDR1 is MNHNY and CDR2 is SVGAGI (reference sequence). The CDR3 has 13 amino acids. The V end lost 0 bases, the J end lost 4 bases, and 7 bases lay between the germline ends. CDR3 loop: CASSYSKEYEQYF. CDR3 in DNA: TGTGCCAGCAGTTACTCTAAGGAGTACGAGCAGTACTTC.

This clonotype was seen a few times. A read error may produce the germline difference seen at one junction end. This chain connects TRBV5-1 to TRBJ1-1, with TRBD1 matching 7 bases. CDR3 length: 15 residues. Germline V lookup: CDR1 SGHRS, CDR2 YFSETQ. The CDR3 loop is CASRYTGDLNTEAFF. The CDR3 coding sequence is TGTGCCAGCCGGTATACAGGGGACTTGAACACTGAAGCTTTCTTT.

This chain uses TRBV7-2 with TRBJ2-1; 7 bases match TRBD2. The CDR3 totals 14 residues. CDR1 and CDR2 from the germline V gene are SGHTA and FQGNSA. V trimming: 8 bases; J trimming: 0 bases; junction bases outside the gene matches: 4. The chain's CDR3 is CASERGSSYNEQFF. The CDR3 DNA sequence: TGTGCCAGCGAGCGGGGCAGCTCCTACAATGAGCAGTTCTTC. Variable domain in full (rest from reference TRBV7-2 and TRBJ2-1): GAGVSQSPSNKVTEKGKDVELRCDPISGHTALYWYRQSLGQGLEFLIYFQGNSAPDKSGLPSDRFSAERTGGSVSTLTIQRTQQEDSAVYLCASERGSSYNEQFFGPGTRLTVL.

This clonotype appeared many times. The chain has TRBV4-3 and TRBJ2-1; TRBD2 aligns across 9 bases. The CDR3 contains 15 residues. Germline assignment: CDR1 LGHNA and CDR2 YSLEER. With 0 bases clipped from V and 5 bases from J, the junction kept 2 bases outside the gene matches. DNA for the CDR3: TGCGCCAGCAGCCAAGAGGGACTAGCAGACAATGAGCAGTTCTTC. Its translation is CASSQEGLADNEQFF.

The chain has TRBV27 and TRBJ2-7; TRBD1 is a possible D gene (5 bases). This CDR3 is built from 14 residues. Trimming took 5 bases from V and 2 from J, leaving 13 bases between them. The germline V gene has CDR1 MNHEY and CDR2 SMNVEV (reference sequence). CDR3 sequence: CASSRWGSTYEQYF. The CDR3 DNA is TGTGCCAGCAGTCGATGGGGCAGTACCTACGAGCAGTACTTC.

This clonotype has just a few counts. The rearrangement joins TRBV7-8 to TRBJ1-4, with 11 bases matching TRBD1. This CDR3 is built from 15 residues. J gave up 7 bases and V 5 bases, and 6 bases lay outside the gene matches. CDR1 is SGHVS and CDR2 is FQNEAQ in the germline V gene. CDR3 in DNA: TGTGCCAGCAGCGCCGCCGGGACAGGGGGTGAAAAACTGTTTTTT. Translation gives CASSAAGTGGEKLFF.

The chain couples TRBV25-1 to TRBJ2-4; possibly TRBD2 for D (6 bases). The CDR3 has 14 residues. CDR1 and CDR2 (germline): MGHDK, SYGVNS. Trimming removed 3 bases from V and 5 bases from J, with 11 bases in between. CDR3 in amino acids: CASSDFGGENIQYF. The CDR3 DNA follows: TGTGCCAGCAGTGACTTTGGCGGGGAAAACATTCAGTACTTC. Full variable domain (outside the CDR3, taken from reference TRBV25-1 and TRBJ2-4): EADIYQTPRYLVIGTGKKITLECSQTMGHDKMYWYQQDPGMELHLIHYSYGVNSTEKGDLSSESTVSRIRTEHFPLTLESARPSHTSQYLCASSDFGGENIQYFGAGTRLSVL.

This clonotype appeared a few times. The chain uses TRBV7-2 and TRBJ2-1; 10 bases align to TRBD2. There are 17 residues in the CDR3. CDR1 SGHTA and CDR2 FQGNSA come from the germline V gene. V was clipped by 5 bases and J by 7 bases; unmatched bases: 14. The CDR3 DNA reads TGTGCCAGCAGCGACGGGACTAGCGCACTCCCAAGGAATGAGCAGTTCTTC. Protein: CASSDGTSALPRNEQFF.

This clonotype was observed a few times. This chain connects TRBV28 to TRBJ2-7; TRBD1 matches at 7 bases. V dropped 4 bases and J dropped 1; count of bases not matched to a gene: 7. The length of the CDR3 is 15 residues. Per germline, CDR1 MDHEN and CDR2 SYDVKM. The CDR3 region is CASSSGTEWSYEQYF. As DNA, the CDR3 is TGTGCCAGCAGTTCCGGGACAGAATGGTCCTACGAGCAGTACTTC.

Only a few counts were recorded for this clonotype. The rearrangement uses TRBV24-1 and TRBJ1-1; 10 nucleotides align to TRBD1. V lost 8 bases, J lost 5 bases, and 4 bases stayed unmatched. This CDR3 comprises 13 residues. Germline CDR1 KGHDR, CDR2 SFDVKD. Written as DNA, the CDR3 is TGTGCCACCATGGGGACAGGGGAAACTGAAGCTTTCTTT. Amino acid sequence: CATMGTGETEAFF.

This clonotype was counted only a few times. The V and J genes are TRBV2 and TRBJ2-5; D could derive from TRBD1 or TRBD2 (5 bases each). V gave up 7 bases and J gave up 5 bases, with 17 bases separating them. This CDR3 is 14 amino acids long. Germline lookup yields CDR1 SNHLY and CDR2 FYNNEI. The CDR3 nucleotides are TGTGCCAGCAACTTCGTGGGGCGCGGGGAGACCCAGTACTTC. Protein: CASNFVGRGETQYF.

The J gene is TRBJ1-2, the V gene TRBV27, with D perhaps TRBD1 (6 bases). Trimming removed 9 bases at V and 4 bases at J, with 21 bases between. Germline assignment: CDR1 MNHEY and CDR2 SMNVEV (reference sequence). The CDR3 covers 15 residues. DNA for the CDR3: TGTGCCAGTCAACTTCCAGGGGCCACGGCCTATGGCTACACCTTC. As protein: CASQLPGATAYGYTF.

The chain is built from TRBV4-3 and TRBJ2-1; no definite D call. Trimming shortened V by 0 bases and J by 9 bases, and 9 bases separated the two germline ends. There are 13 residues in the CDR3. CDR1 is LGHNA and CDR2 is YSLEER in the germline V gene. The CDR3 DNA follows: TGCGCCAGCAGCCAAGATAGAATCGGTGAGCAGTTCTTC. Translated, it gives CASSQDRIGEQFF.